This T cell receptor beta chain emerged from a study of T-cell reconstitution after alpha-beta-depleted transplantation in children listed by TCRdb under 2016. Some background on the complete study: Using TCR repertoire profiling, the study quantitatively followed how T-cell immune reconstitution unfolded in children after TCRalphabeta/CD19-depleted allogeneic hematopoietic cell transplantation. The paper's findings and limits, for the study overall: Hyperexpanded clone frequencies declined over subsequent months; after one year, T-cell counts and TCRbeta diversity were mostly attributed to newly produced T cells. About two months after transplant, the apparently early recovery of alphabetaT-cell counts reportedly depended on just several hundred clones that had expanded rapidly and came from non-depleted graft cells. The high TCRbeta diversity at day 60 in some patients was ascribed to recipient T cells and intrathymic progenitors that had survived conditioning.

The library was made by PCR. The sequencing machine was an Illumina HiSeq 2500. To normalize quantification of the TCRbeta repertoire, the TCR libraries were built with molecular barcoding that relied on unique molecular identifiers. In TCRdb, the public reads were trimmed at Q25 with fastp and aligned with MiXCR, with productive beta chains retained. Entries that share a CDR3 protein sequence are merged under the most common genes and DNA. Across this sample there are 530,000 or so distinct CDR3 sequences, with around 27% seen only once. Clones ranked in the top ten supply 35% to 40% of the sample. Sample treatment or condition, as interpreted from the label and publication: allogeneic hematopoietic cell transplantation with graft depleted of TCRalphabeta T cells and CD19 B cells. Transplant recipients were children who received TCRalphabeta/CD19-depleted allogeneic hematopoietic cell grafts. In the case of this clonotype: The antigen it binds to is not known. No per-base quality is available; no much larger clone lies one base away.

From cysteine to phenylalanine, the CDR3 is 13 amino acids long. Only the CDR3 region is kept as DNA, spanning 39 bases read in frame from base 1. V drops 5 bases and J drops 2 bases, leaving 8 bases in between. The sequence was collected from a boy under two years old with Wiskott-Aldrich syndrome, due to receive a stem cell transplant. The V gene is TRBV12-3 or TRBV12-4 and the J gene is TRBJ2-3, with no confident D gene call. Material: PBMCs, obtained before TCRalphabeta/CD19-depleted stem cell transplant. Here the CDR3 is given as CASSRVSTDTQYF. Read as DNA, the sequence is TGTGCCAGCAGTCGAGTGTCCACAGATACGCAGTATTTT.